This TCR beta chain was identified in a study of blood T cell repertoires in COVID-19. Study-level background: The origin of the acute and convalescent COVID-19 samples was the United States, Italy and Spain. The cDNA or gDNA used as material had been derived from T cells, B-cell-depleted T cells, or PBMCs.

Original processing methods: Estimation of nucleated cell counts was performed using reference gene primer amplification. The table came from immunoSEQ multiplex PCR; TCRdb's copy has only in-frame clones and leaves some out. The V and J calls and clone size come from that table; D and trimming were worked out from the DNA. The sample includes 100,000 to 150,000 clones, around 86% of them seen just once. The source is a woman older than 75 with acute or convalescent COVID-19. Sample: peripheral blood.

CDR3 sequence: CASTEGSYYGYTF. The CDR3 DNA follows: TGTGCCAGCACCGAGGGCAGCTACTATGGCTACACCTTC. This chain joins TRBV2 and TRBJ1-2, with no clear D. V was trimmed by 7 bases and J by 3 bases, leaving 12 bases between them. The germline V gene encodes CDR1 SNHLY and CDR2 FYNNEI. The CDR3 extends over 13 amino acids.